A single sample gave rise to the 29 T cell receptor beta chains below, sequenced in a study of blood T cell repertoires in COVID-19. Libraries were prepared by immunoSEQ multiplex PCR; TCRdb keeps only in-frame clonotypes and omits some of them. The sample holds some 110,000 clones, 70% to 90% seen once. What was sequenced was peripheral blood. The receptors come from a man aged 35-49 years with acute or convalescent COVID-19.

The V gene is TRBV30, the J gene TRBJ2-7, with D perhaps TRBD1 (6 bases). Trimming removed 4 bases from V and 4 bases from J, with 14 bases in between. The CDR3 extends over 13 amino acids. Germline CDR1 GTSNPN, CDR2 SVGIG (reference sequence). CDR3 DNA sequence: TGTGCCTGGAACCCTCAGGACAGATACGAGCAGTACTTC. Translation: CAWNPQDRYEQYF. The whole variable domain, filled in from reference TRBV30 and TRBJ2-7, reads SQTIHQWPATLVQPVGSPLSLECTVEGTSNPNLYWYRQAAGRGLQLLFYSVGIGQISSEVPQNLSASRPQDRQFILSSKKLLLSDSGFYLCAWNPQDRYEQYFGPGTRLTVT.

The chain combines TRBV7-3 with TRBJ2-3; 13 positions match TRBD2. After removal of 1 base from V and 2 bases from J, the junction contained 3 bases not matched to a gene. There are 17 residues in the CDR3. Germline assignment: CDR1 SGHTA and CDR2 FQGTGA. The CDR3 DNA reads TGTGCCAGCAGCTTAATAGGGACTAGCGGGACCACAGATACGCAGTATTTT. This translates into CASSLIGTSGTTDTQYF. Combining the CDR3 with reference TRBV7-3 and TRBJ2-3 gives the whole variable domain GAGVSQTPSNKVTEKGKYVELRCDPISGHTALYWYRQSLGQGPEFLIYFQGTGAADDSGLPNDRFFAVRPEGSVSTLKIQRTERGDSAVYLCASSLIGTSGTTDTQYFGPGTRLTVL.

This clone was detected a few times. This chain connects TRBV7-8 to TRBJ2-2; 10 nucleotides agree with TRBD2. V trimming: 4 bases; J trimming: 5 bases; junction bases outside the gene matches: 13. CDR1 SGHVS and CDR2 FQNEAQ come from the germline V gene. The CDR3 length is 18 residues. The CDR3 spells CASSSRRRGLAVTGELFF. In DNA, the CDR3 is TGTGCCAGCAGCTCCAGACGGCGAGGACTAGCGGTTACCGGGGAGCTGTTTTTT.

Only one count was recorded for this clone. This chain links TRBV6-5 with TRBJ1-3, with D unresolved. V gave up 5 bases and J gave up 1 base, with 12 bases separating them. The germline gives CDR1 MNHEY, CDR2 SVGAGI. CDR3 length equals 15 residues. In DNA form, the CDR3 reads TGTGCCAGCAGTCTCTTTAGGGAGTCTGGAAACACCATATATTTT. It yields the protein CASSLFRESGNTIYF.

This chain connects TRBV6-5 to TRBJ2-1; D gene ambiguous. The germline V gene has CDR1 MNHEY and CDR2 SVGAGI. The CDR3 runs to 13 residues. The V end lost 0 bases, the J end lost 8 bases, and 8 bases lay between the germline ends. CDR3 protein: CASSYSRYHEQFF. CDR3 nucleotides: TGTGCCAGCAGTTACTCGAGGTACCATGAGCAGTTCTTC.

The rearrangement uses TRBV6-1 and TRBJ2-1, with D possibly TRBD2 on 5 matching bases. The CDR3 is made up of 18 amino acids. V dropped 4 bases and J dropped 2 bases, with 21 bases sitting between them. Germline V gene lookup returns CDR1 MNHNS and CDR2 SASEGT. The CDR3 is CASSAIRVGSGAYNEQFF. The DNA of the CDR3 is TGTGCCAGCAGTGCAATAAGGGTTGGGAGTGGGGCCTACAATGAGCAGTTCTTC.

The rearrangement uses TRBV5-6 and TRBJ2-3, with a tentative D call TRBD1 (5 bases). Germline V gene lookup returns CDR1 SGHDT and CDR2 YYEEEE. This CDR3 comprises 14 residues. Trimming removed 9 bases from V and 0 bases from J, with 14 bases in between. The CDR3 reads CATSGQGSTDTQYF. The CDR3 DNA follows: TGTGCCACCTCCGGGCAGGGAAGCACAGATACGCAGTATTTT.

This chain uses TRBV9 with TRBJ2-5; TRBD2 agrees at 7 bases. The CDR3 contains 12 residues. Trimming at V came to 2 bases and at J to 5 bases, leaving 0 bases not matched to a gene. Germline V gene sequence: CDR1 SGDLS, CDR2 YYNGEE. CDR3 region: CASSVSGETQYF. CDR3 nucleotide sequence: TGTGCCAGCAGCGTTAGCGGGGAGACCCAGTACTTC.

This clone was seen a single time. The chain joins TRBV12-3 or TRBV12-4 to TRBJ1-2, with unresolved D. V shed 3 bases and J shed 7 bases, with 12 bases lying between them. The length of the CDR3 is 13 residues. CDR3 residues: CASSFRLVGGYTF. DNA for the CDR3: TGTGCCAGCAGTTTCCGACTGGTCGGTGGCTACACCTTC.

Concerning this clone: At one end the junction does not follow the germline gene, possibly because of a read error. As DNA, the CDR3 is TGTGCTAGCAGCTTAGGGCCCCGAAGCTCCTACGAGCAGTACTTC. Translation gives CASSLGPRSSYEQYF. This chain links TRBV7-7 with TRBJ2-7; D call uncertain. This CDR3 region has 15 residues. Germline V gene data show CDR1 as SSHAT and CDR2 as FNYEAQ (reference sequence). The whole variable domain, filled in from reference TRBV7-7 and TRBJ2-7, reads GAGVSQSPRYKVTKRGQDVTLRCDPISSHATLYWYQQALGQGPEFLTYFNYEAQPDKSGLPSDRFSAERPEGSISTLTIQRTEQRDSAMYRCASSLGPRSSYEQYFGPGTRLTVT.

The chain carries TRBV6-5 and TRBJ2-3; 7 bases match TRBD2. There are 14 residues in the CDR3. Germline V gene lookup returns CDR1 MNHEY and CDR2 SVGAGI. The V and J ends lost 8 bases and 2 bases, in that order; junction bases with no gene match: 7. The CDR3 loop reads CASASGTITDTQYF. The DNA for the CDR3 is TGTGCCAGCGCTTCCGGGACTATCACAGATACGCAGTATTTT.

This sequence joins TRBV4-1 and TRBJ1-1; no reliable D call. From germline, CDR1 is MGHRA and CDR2 YSYEKL. The CDR3 loop spans 14 amino acids. Deletions cut 5 bases from V and 6 bases from J, with 16 bases between. The CDR3 sequence: CASSSPGYGSEAFF. The CDR3, as DNA: TGCGCCAGCAGCTCCCCGGGGTACGGGTCTGAAGCTTTCTTT.

CDR3: CASSIPTGAPSGANVLTF. The CDR3, as DNA: TGTGCCAGCAGCATACCGACAGGGGCTCCCTCTGGGGCCAACGTCCTGACTTTC. V is TRBV5-6 and J is TRBJ2-6; 8 bases map to TRBD1. Germline lookup yields CDR1 SGHDT and CDR2 YYEEEE. With V trimmed by 4 bases and J by 0 bases, 9 bases remained unmatched. This CDR3 contains 18 residues.

The chain recombines TRBV2 with TRBJ2-2; D unresolved. V gave up 6 bases and J gave up 0 bases, with 8 bases separating them. Per the germline V gene, CDR1 is SNHLY and CDR2 is FYNNEI. This CDR3 spans 14 amino acids. CDR3 DNA sequence: TGTGCCAGCAGCGTCAGAACGAACACCGGGGAGCTGTTTTTT. Translating it yields CASSVRTNTGELFF.

The table lists this clone with a few counts. The chain joins TRBV7-2 to TRBJ1-6, with 8 positions matching TRBD1. The junction had 7 bases not matched to a gene; V was cut back by 5 bases and J by 10 bases. CDR3 length equals 14 residues. CDR1 is SGHTA, CDR2 FQGNSA, per germline. The DNA for the CDR3 is TGTGCCAGCAGCACTCGGACAGGGAACTCACCCCTCCACTTT. It yields the protein CASSTRTGNSPLHF.

The chain has TRBV7-9 and TRBJ1-2; TRBD1 might be the D (6 bases). The CDR3 loop spans 14 amino acids. In germline, CDR1 is SEHNR, CDR2 FQNEAQ (reference sequence). Between the trimmed V and J ends, which lost 5 bases and 0 bases, there was a span of 10 bases. The CDR3 protein is CASSRQGSNYGYTF. Written as DNA, the CDR3 is TGTGCCAGCAGCCGGCAGGGGTCTAACTATGGCTACACCTTC.

CDR3 residues: CASSYSDRKNTEAFF. Written as DNA, the CDR3 is TGTGCCAGCAGTTACTCTGACAGAAAGAACACTGAAGCTTTCTTT. The chain recombines TRBV6-5 with TRBJ1-1, with D possibly matching TRBD1 (5 bases). CDR3 length: 15 amino acids. Trimming left V 0 bases short and J 1 base short, with 9 bases between. Germline-derived CDR1 and CDR2 are MNHEY and SVGAGI.

The chain links TRBV28 to TRBJ2-7, with D uncertain. This CDR3 comprises 12 residues. Germline loops: CDR1 MDHEN, CDR2 SYDVKM. Trimming removed 5 bases from V and 4 bases from J, with 9 bases in between. DNA for the CDR3: TGTGCCAGCAGTCCTACTACTTACGAGCAGTACTTC. Translation: CASSPTTYEQYF.

The chain is built from TRBV6-5 and TRBJ2-1; 8 bases are shared with TRBD1. This CDR3 has 15 residues. Germline V gene sequence: CDR1 MNHEY, CDR2 SVGAGI. Trimming took 5 bases from V and 3 from J; bases not matched to a gene: 6. CDR3 nucleotide sequence: TGTGCCAGCAGTACGTCAGGGGGCTTCTACAATGAGCAGTTCTTC. Its protein is CASSTSGGFYNEQFF.

This chain uses TRBV5-1 with TRBJ2-5; 9 bases are a match to TRBD2. Looked up from germline, CDR1 is SGHRS and CDR2 is YFSETQ. V was pared by 4 bases and J by 3 bases, with 1 base of the junction left unmatched. This CDR3 region has 13 residues. In DNA form, the CDR3 reads TGCGCCAGCAGCAAGCGGGGGGAAGAGACCCAGTACTTC. Protein sequence: CASSKRGEETQYF.

The chain combines TRBV4-2 with TRBJ2-1, with 13 bases matching TRBD2. The ends lost 5 bases at V and 7 bases at J; junction bases unmatched: 14. Germline V gene data show CDR1 as LGHNA and CDR2 as YNFKEQ. CDR3 length equals 18 residues. CDR3 bases: TGTGCCAGCAGCTACGCACAGGGGGGGACTAGCGGGAAGAATGAGCAGTTCTTC. The encoded protein is CASSYAQGGTSGKNEQFF.

The chain is built from TRBV28 and TRBJ2-7, with D maybe TRBD2 (6 bases). CDR3 length: 16 residues. Germline V gives CDR1 MDHEN, CDR2 SYDVKM. V lost 7 bases and J lost 3, with 22 bases in between. The CDR3 bases are TGTGCCAGCAAGCCTAACGCCGGGACTCTAAACTACGAGCAGTACTTC. It translates to CASKPNAGTLNYEQYF.

V and J are TRBV27 and TRBJ2-3, with D tentatively TRBD2 (5 bases). Germline CDR1 and CDR2: MNHEY and SMNVEV (reference sequence). Trimming removed 3 bases at V and 6 bases at J, with 10 bases between. The CDR3 sequence is 13 residues long. The CDR3 protein is CASSLGRRDTQYF. CDR3 coding DNA: TGTGCCAGCAGTTTGGGTCGGAGGGATACGCAGTATTTT.

The chain combines TRBV3-1 (or the pseudogene TRBV3-2) with TRBJ2-7, with TRBD2 identical over 12 bases. This CDR3 has 16 residues. Per germline, CDR1 LGHDT and CDR2 YNNKEL (reference sequence). V gave up 4 bases and J gave up 3 bases; unmatched junction bases: 7. CDR3 bases: TGTGCCAGCAGCCTTCTAGCGGGGGGGCGAGGCTACGAGCAGTACTTC. This encodes CASSLLAGGRGYEQYF.

V and J are TRBV5-1 and TRBJ1-1; 8 bases line up with TRBD1. Trimming at V came to 0 bases and at J to 5 bases, leaving 9 bases not matched to a gene. This CDR3 has 16 residues. Germline V gene sequence: CDR1 SGHRS, CDR2 YFSETQ. This CDR3 reads CASSLGGQVPGTEAFF. For the CDR3, the DNA is TGCGCCAGCAGCTTGGGGGGACAGGTACCGGGGACTGAAGCTTTCTTT.

This clone is a singleton in its sample. The genes are TRBV9 and TRBJ1-2; TRBD1 is a possible D gene (6 bases). Germline V CDR1 and CDR2: SGDLS, YYNGEE. The CDR3 spans 14 residues. Trimming removed 0 bases from V and 4 bases from J, with 10 bases in between. This CDR3 reads CASSVGTASYGYTF. In nucleotides, the CDR3 is TGTGCCAGCAGCGTAGGGACAGCTTCCTATGGCTACACCTTC.

V usage is TRBV5-1 and J usage is TRBJ1-6, with D perhaps TRBD1 (5 bases). The length of the CDR3 is 14 residues. V lost 3 bases and J 5 bases, leaving 9 bases between the germline ends. Germline CDR1 and CDR2: SGHRS and YFSETQ. DNA of the CDR3: TGCGCCAGCAGCTCCAGACAGCATAATTCACCCCTCCACTTT. Protein product: CASSSRQHNSPLHF.

The chain carries TRBV9 and TRBJ2-3; TRBD2 agrees at 10 bases. The junction had 14 bases not matched to a gene; V was cut back by 5 bases and J by 5 bases. CDR1 is SGDLS, CDR2 YYNGEE, per germline. This CDR3 is 17 amino acids long. Here the CDR3 DNA reads TGTGCCAGCAGTCCTAGAGCGGGGGGGCAAGGCGGAGATACGCAGTATTTT. This translates into CASSPRAGGQGGDTQYF.

This clone was observed a handful of times. V and J are TRBV7-6 and TRBJ2-1; TRBD2 might be the D (6 bases). The germline V gene has CDR1 SGHVS and CDR2 FNYEAQ. The CDR3 loop spans 17 amino acids. Deletions cut 1 base from V and 7 bases from J, with 20 bases between. The CDR3: CASSLGGGHQVGNEQFF. In DNA, the CDR3 is TGTGCCAGCAGCTTAGGGGGAGGCCATCAGGTGGGTAATGAGCAGTTCTTC.